The following is a TCR beta chain sequence with its context. These data belong to a study of blood T cell repertoires in COVID-19. Looking at the study overall: Acute-phase and convalescent COVID-19 samples originated in the United States, Italy and Spain.

The method was immunoSEQ multiplex PCR; TCRdb's version includes in-frame clones alone and lacks a portion of them. The data hold around 270,000 clones, with 80% to 85% observed a single time. What was sequenced was peripheral blood. The receptor was isolated from a person aged 65 to 85 with COVID-19, enrolled during active disease.

In DNA, the CDR3 is TGTGCCAGCAGCCCCGGAGTCCGCCTCTACAATGAGCAGTTCTTC. It yields the protein CASSPGVRLYNEQFF. The gene calls are TRBV14 and TRBJ2-1; no clear D gene. V lost 4 bases to trimming and J lost 3 bases, with 13 bases between them. The CDR3 contains 15 residues. Germline lookup yields CDR1 SGHDN and CDR2 FVKESK.